The T cell receptor beta chain described here comes from a study of tumor-infiltrating lymphocytes in primary liver carcinoma. Study in general: Stage T1-T3 N0M0 tumors spanned about 4.2 to 10 cm. The study's findings and limits: The bulk unsorted samples meant that CD4+ and CD8+ repertoires went uncompared. Top-250-clone fractions were significantly higher in tumors than in blood (p = 0.039).

Concerning this clonotype: Its antigen is still unknown.

Out of unsorted whole blood came the blood RNA, and germline DNA was extracted as well. The authors collected four milliliters of peripheral blood before surgery. TCR beta cDNA was made from 500 ng total RNA with a constant-region primer. Employing slightly modified ARM-PCR, three nested multiplex PCR rounds were run, and these gave rise to the TCR beta libraries. The first two PCR rounds used TRBV1-TRBV30 primers with a Cbeta primer, roughly 10 cycles each. Via MiXCR, TCRdb re-called the multiplex PCR reads, giving one row per CDR3 protein. Among approximately 340,000 distinct CDR3 sequences listed, almost 65% were seen once. The germline V gene has CDR1 SGHRS and CDR2 YFSETQ. The CDR3 consists of 16 residues. The V and J ends lost 0 bases and 3 bases respectively, with 12 bases between them.

The TCR sequence derives from a man aged 40-50 years with primary liver carcinoma and hepatitis B virus infection. V gene TRBV5-1 combines with J gene TRBJ2-2; perhaps TRBD2 as D (6 bases). The sample consisted of peripheral blood. In DNA, the CDR3 is TGCGCCAGCAGCTTGGCAATTAGCGGACACACCGGGGAGCTGTTTTTT. Translation: CASSLAISGHTGELFF.